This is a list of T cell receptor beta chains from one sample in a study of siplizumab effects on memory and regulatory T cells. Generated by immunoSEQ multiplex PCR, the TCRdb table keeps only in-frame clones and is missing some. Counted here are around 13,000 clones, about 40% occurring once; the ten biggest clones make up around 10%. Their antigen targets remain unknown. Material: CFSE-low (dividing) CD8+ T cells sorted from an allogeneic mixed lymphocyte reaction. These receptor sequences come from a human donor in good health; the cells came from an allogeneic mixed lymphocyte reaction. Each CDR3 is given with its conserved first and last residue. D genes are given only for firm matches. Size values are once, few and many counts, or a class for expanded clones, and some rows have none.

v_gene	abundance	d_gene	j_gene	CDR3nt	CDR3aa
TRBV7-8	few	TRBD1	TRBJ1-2	TGTGCCAGCAGCTTAGAAGGGACAGTTAACTATGGCTACACCTTC	CASSLEGTVNYGYTF
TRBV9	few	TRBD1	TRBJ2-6	TGTGCCAGCAGCGTAGAGGGGCAGGGGGCCCCTGGGGCCAACGTCCTGACTTTC	CASSVEGQGAPGANVLTF
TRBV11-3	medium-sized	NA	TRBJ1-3	TGTGCCAGCAGCTTAGGGGGCGTCGGCACTACCATATATTTT	CASSLGGVGTTIYF
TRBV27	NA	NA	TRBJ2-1	TGTGCCAGCAGTTTATCGGTCTACAATGAGCAGTTCTTC	CASSLSVYNEQFF
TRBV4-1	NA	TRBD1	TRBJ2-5	TGCGCCAGCAGCCAAGCCGGACAGGGGGGAGAGACCCAGTACTTC	CASSQAGQGGETQYF
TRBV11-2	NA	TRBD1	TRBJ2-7	TGTGCCAGCAGCTTATGGGGACAGGGGGCCAACGAGCAGTACTTC	CASSLWGQGANEQYF
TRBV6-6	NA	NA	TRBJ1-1	TGTGCCAGCACGGGGTCAAGCACTGAAGCTTTCTTT	CASTGSSTEAFF
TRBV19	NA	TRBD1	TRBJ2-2	TGTGCCAGTAGTATCCTAGGGACAGGGTTCGGGGAGCTGTTTTTT	CASSILGTGFGELFF
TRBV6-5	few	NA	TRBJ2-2	TGTGCCAGCAGTTACGGGGGAACCACCGGGGAGCTGTTTTTT	CASSYGGTTGELFF
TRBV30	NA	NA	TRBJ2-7	TGTGCCTGGAGTGTGGGGAGCGGCGACGAGCAGTACTTC	CAWSVGSGDEQYF
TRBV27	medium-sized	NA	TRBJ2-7	TGTGCCAGCAGTTTAGGTCCAGGTCCTTCCTACGAGCAGTACTTC	CASSLGPGPSYEQYF
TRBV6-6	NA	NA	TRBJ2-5	TGTGCCAGCAACATCTATAATTCTCAAGAGACCCAGTACTTC	CASNIYNSQETQYF
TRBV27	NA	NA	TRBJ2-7	TGTGCCAGCAGTTTTGGACCCAACTACGAGCAGTACTTC	CASSFGPNYEQYF
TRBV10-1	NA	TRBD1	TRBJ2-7	TGCGCCAGCAGTGAACAGGGGTACGAGCAGTACTTC	CASSEQGYEQYF
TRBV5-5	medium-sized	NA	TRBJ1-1	TGTGCCAGCAGCTTGTTTAATTCCGCTGAAGCTTTCTTT	CASSLFNSAEAFF
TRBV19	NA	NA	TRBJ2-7	TGTGCCAGTAGTCTACAGGGCTTCTACGAGCAGTACTTC	CASSLQGFYEQYF